The clone carrying this T cell receptor beta chain was recorded at least ten times. None of the patients had undergone any treatment ahead of thyroid surgery. This entry comes from a study of metastatic and nonmetastatic thyroid tumors. Study in general: Both malignant and benign thyroid patients supplied peripheral blood and tumor or nodule tissue samples, across which the repertoires of these patients were then compared.

This CDR3 spans 16 amino acids. Losses at the gene ends were 4 bases for V and 4 bases for J; bases not matched to a gene: 6. Using MiXCR, TCRdb reanalyzed the PCR reads. The sample lists about 37,000 clones, roughly 13% occurring once. This sequence originates from a female donor with papillary thyroid cancer or a benign thyroid nodule (not recorded which). Some clones in this sample may be carry-over from other donors' samples. The sequencing sample was made of blood. V usage is TRBV12-3 or TRBV12-4 and J usage is TRBJ2-2; 10 bases map to TRBD1. The CDR3 nucleotides read TGTGCCAGCAGTTCTCGGACAGGGGGTAGCACCGGGGAGCTGTTTTTT. Protein sequence: CASSSRTGGSTGELFF.